The following is a TCR beta chain sequence with its context. What it binds is unknown. One end of the junction is discordant with germline, which a read error may explain. There are 15 residues in the CDR3. Germline CDR1 and CDR2: MNHEY and SVGAGI. The data were obtained in a study of blood T cells in healthy people across ages. Overall study results and limits: Age showed a roughly linear inverse relationship with TCR beta diversity per million T cells. Estimates based on one million T cells were treated as lower bounds.

A sample-barcoded 5' primer and a J-beta primer mix were used in a second PCR of roughly 7 to 11 cycles. TCRdb called the 5' RACE reads again in MiXCR, with one record for every CDR3 protein. The repertoire consists of over 1,300,000 distinct CDR3 sequences, with 59% occurring once and the leading ten covering under 8.5%. The chain joins TRBV6-5 to TRBJ2-7; D is perhaps TRBD2 (5 bases). This clonotype was obtained from a man in his late teens or twenties in good health. The sample comprised blood. The CDR3 is CAGSYGGSRTYEQYF. The CDR3 DNA follows: TGTGCCGGCAGTTACGGAGGATCTCGAACCTACGAGCAGTACTTC.